The 8 T cell receptor beta chains below all came from one sample that was sequenced in a study of T cells in Graves' hyperthyroidism and ophthalmopathy. TCR beta CDR3 regions were amplified from RNA. The TCR CDR3 was amplified in a first-round RT-PCR using the HTBI primer set. TCRdb reprocessed the multiplex PCR reads with MiXCR, giving one entry per CDR3 protein. The table lists some 700,000 distinct CDR3 sequences, 17% of them singletons. The sample comprised blood. The origin of the receptors is a man between 45 and 60 years old with Graves' hyperthyroidism.

This sequence joins TRBV27 and TRBJ1-5; no clear D. The CDR3 loop spans 17 amino acids. Per the germline V gene, CDR1 is MNHEY and CDR2 is SMNVEV (reference sequence). Trimming took 0 bases from V and 2 from J, leaving 14 bases between them. Here the CDR3 reads CASSLSAGGYGNQPQHF. The DNA of the CDR3 is TGTGCCAGCAGTTTATCGGCGGGTGGTTACGGCAATCAGCCCCAGCATTTT.

This clonotype was counted at least ten times. The rearrangement joins TRBV5-1 to TRBJ1-1; no definite D call. The CDR3 is made up of 14 amino acids. The V end was cut by 7 bases, the J end by 0 bases, with 13 bases between. Germline V gene sequence: CDR1 SGHRS, CDR2 YFSETQ. The CDR3 DNA sequence: TGCGCCAGCCTGGAGGGCAGCTTGAACACTGAAGCTTTCTTT. Protein sequence: CASLEGSLNTEAFF.

The CDR3 DNA sequence: TGCGCCAGCAGCACGGGGACAGGGGGAGATACGCAGTATTTT. Protein sequence: CASSTGTGGDTQYF. The chain links TRBV5-1 to TRBJ2-3, with 11 bases that match TRBD1. Unmatched junction bases numbered 3, after V lost 4 bases and J lost 5 bases. CDR3 length equals 14 residues. Germline V gives CDR1 SGHRS, CDR2 YFSETQ.

The chain links TRBV11-2 to TRBJ1-6, with 9 bases fitting TRBD1. The germline gives CDR1 SGHAT, CDR2 FQNNGV. V lost 6 bases, J lost 9 bases, and 12 bases stayed unmatched. The CDR3 extends over 16 amino acids. The CDR3 here is CASRSSGTGNRSPLHF. In DNA, the CDR3 is TGTGCCAGCAGATCATCCGGGACAGGGAATCGTTCACCCCTCCACTTT. The entire variable domain, with the rest obtained from reference TRBV11-2 and TRBJ1-6, is as follows: EAGVAQSPRYKIIEKRQSVAFWCNPISGHATLYWYQQILGQGPKLLIQFQNNGVVDDSQLPKDRFSAERLKGVDSTLKIQPAKLEDSAVYLCASRSSGTGNRSPLHFGNGTRLTVT.

V and J are TRBV14 and TRBJ2-1; TRBD1 is a possible D gene (7 bases). Germline V CDR1 and CDR2: SGHDN, FVKESK. This CDR3 has 16 amino acids. Trimming cost V 1 base and J 0 bases, with 10 bases left between them. The CDR3: CASSQGRDSSYNEQFF. The CDR3 DNA is TGTGCCAGCAGCCAAGGGCGGGACAGCTCCTACAATGAGCAGTTCTTC.

This clonotype was detected ten times or more. The chain links TRBV28 to TRBJ2-7; TRBD1 aligns across 7 bases. J lost 3 bases, V lost 3 bases, and 14 bases had no gene match. Germline V lookup: CDR1 MDHEN, CDR2 SYDVKM. This CDR3 has 17 residues. CDR3 region: CASSFSPDRVGLYEQYF. DNA for the CDR3: TGTGCCAGCAGTTTTTCCCCCGACAGGGTGGGGCTCTACGAGCAGTACTTC.

The chain couples TRBV5-1 to TRBJ2-7; D unclear. V was shortened by 0 bases and J by 5 bases, with 6 bases between the two germline ends. The CDR3 is 12 amino acids. The germline gives CDR1 SGHRS, CDR2 YFSETQ. CDR3 residues: CASSLEWNEQYF. In DNA, the CDR3 is TGCGCCAGCAGCTTGGAGTGGAACGAGCAGTACTTC.

This chain uses TRBV2 with TRBJ1-1; D call uncertain. The V and J ends lost 3 bases and 1 base respectively, with 6 bases between them. CDR3 length: 13 amino acids. Per the germline V gene, CDR1 is SNHLY and CDR2 is FYNNEI. Here the CDR3 reads CASSDTQNTEAFF. Written as DNA, the CDR3 is TGTGCCAGCAGTGATACCCAGAACACTGAAGCTTTCTTT.